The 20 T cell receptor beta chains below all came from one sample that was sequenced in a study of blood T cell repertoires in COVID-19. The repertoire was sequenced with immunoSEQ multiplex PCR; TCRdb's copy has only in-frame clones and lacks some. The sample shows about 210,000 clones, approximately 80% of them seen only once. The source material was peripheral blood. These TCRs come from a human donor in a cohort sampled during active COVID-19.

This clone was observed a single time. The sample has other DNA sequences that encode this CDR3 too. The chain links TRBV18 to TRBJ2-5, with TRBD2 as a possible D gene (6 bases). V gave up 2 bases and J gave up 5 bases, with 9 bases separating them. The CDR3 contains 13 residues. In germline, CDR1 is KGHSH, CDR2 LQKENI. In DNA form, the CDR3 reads TGTGCCAGCTCACCATCGGGGAGGGAGACCCAGTACTTC. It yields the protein CASSPSGRETQYF.

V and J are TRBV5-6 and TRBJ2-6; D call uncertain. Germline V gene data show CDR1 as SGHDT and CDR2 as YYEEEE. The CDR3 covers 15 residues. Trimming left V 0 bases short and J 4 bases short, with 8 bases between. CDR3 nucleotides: TGTGCCAGCAGCTTGGTGCGAGCGGGGGCCAACGTCCTGACTTTC. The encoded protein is CASSLVRAGANVLTF.

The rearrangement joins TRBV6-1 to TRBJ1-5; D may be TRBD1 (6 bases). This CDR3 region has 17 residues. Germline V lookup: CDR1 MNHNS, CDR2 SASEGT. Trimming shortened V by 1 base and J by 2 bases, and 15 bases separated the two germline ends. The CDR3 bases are TGTGCCAGCAGTGAAGAGGATGGGGGCGCGGGCAATCAGCCCCAGCATTTT. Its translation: CASSEEDGGAGNQPQHF.

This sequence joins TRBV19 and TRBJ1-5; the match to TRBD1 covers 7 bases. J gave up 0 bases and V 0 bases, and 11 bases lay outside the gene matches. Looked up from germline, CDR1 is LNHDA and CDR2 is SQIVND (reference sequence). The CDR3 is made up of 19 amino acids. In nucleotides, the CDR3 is TGTGCCAGTAGTATAGACGACAGGGCCCTTTTTCATAGCAATCAGCCCCAGCATTTT. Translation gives CASSIDDRALFHSNQPQHF.

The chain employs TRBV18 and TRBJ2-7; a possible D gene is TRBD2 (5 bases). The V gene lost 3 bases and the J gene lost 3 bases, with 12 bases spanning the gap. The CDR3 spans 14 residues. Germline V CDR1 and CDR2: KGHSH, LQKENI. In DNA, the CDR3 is TGTGCCAGCTCACCCATGGACTCCAGCTACGAGCAGTACTTC. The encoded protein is CASSPMDSSYEQYF. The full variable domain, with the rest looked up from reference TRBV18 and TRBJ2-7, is NAGVMQNPRHLVRRRGQEARLRCSPMKGHSHVYWYRQLPEEGLKFMVYLQKENIIDESGMPKERFSAEFPKEGPSILRIQQVVRGDSAAYFCASSPMDSSYEQYFGPGTRLTVT.

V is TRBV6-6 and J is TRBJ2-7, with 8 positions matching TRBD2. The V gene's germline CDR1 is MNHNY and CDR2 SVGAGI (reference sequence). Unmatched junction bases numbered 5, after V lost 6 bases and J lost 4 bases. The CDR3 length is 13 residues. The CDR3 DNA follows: TGTGCCAGCAGCGGGGGGGCCAGGTACGAGCAGTACTTC. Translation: CASSGGARYEQYF.

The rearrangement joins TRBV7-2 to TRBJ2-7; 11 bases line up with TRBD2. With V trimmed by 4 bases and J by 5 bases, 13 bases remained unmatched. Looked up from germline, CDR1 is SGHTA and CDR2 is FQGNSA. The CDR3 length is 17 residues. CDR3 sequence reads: CASSSTTSGSFYHEQYF. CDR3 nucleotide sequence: TGTGCCAGCAGCTCAACTACTAGCGGGAGTTTCTACCACGAGCAGTACTTC. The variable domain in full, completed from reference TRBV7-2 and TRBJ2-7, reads GAGVSQSPSNKVTEKGKDVELRCDPISGHTALYWYRQSLGQGLEFLIYFQGNSAPDKSGLPSDRFSAERTGGSVSTLTIQRTQQEDSAVYLCASSSTTSGSFYHEQYFGPGTRLTVT.

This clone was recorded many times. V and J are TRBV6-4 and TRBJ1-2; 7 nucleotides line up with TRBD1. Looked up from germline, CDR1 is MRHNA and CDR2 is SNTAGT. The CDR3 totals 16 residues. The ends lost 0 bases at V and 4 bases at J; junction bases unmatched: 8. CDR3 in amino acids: CASSDSEGAGGYGYTF. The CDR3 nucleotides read TGTGCCAGCAGTGACTCAGAGGGGGCTGGTGGCTATGGCTACACCTTC.

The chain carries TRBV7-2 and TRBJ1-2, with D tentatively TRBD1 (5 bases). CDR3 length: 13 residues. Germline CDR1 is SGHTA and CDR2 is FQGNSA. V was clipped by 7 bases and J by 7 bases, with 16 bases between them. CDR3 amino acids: CASKMAGEGGYTF. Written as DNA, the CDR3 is TGTGCCAGCAAGATGGCGGGGGAGGGTGGCTACACCTTC.

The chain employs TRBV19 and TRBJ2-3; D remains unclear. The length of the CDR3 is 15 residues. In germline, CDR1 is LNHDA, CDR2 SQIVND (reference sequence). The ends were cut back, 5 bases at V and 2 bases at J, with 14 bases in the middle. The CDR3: CASSRSGVNTDTQYF. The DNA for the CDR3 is TGTGCCAGTAGTCGGTCTGGTGTTAACACAGATACGCAGTATTTT.

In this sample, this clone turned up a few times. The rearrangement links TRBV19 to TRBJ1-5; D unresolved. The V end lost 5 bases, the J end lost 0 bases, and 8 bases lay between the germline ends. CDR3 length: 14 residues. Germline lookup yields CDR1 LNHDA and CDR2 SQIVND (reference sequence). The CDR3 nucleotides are TGTGCCAGTAGTCTCCAGGATAGCAATCAGCCCCAGCATTTT. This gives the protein CASSLQDSNQPQHF.

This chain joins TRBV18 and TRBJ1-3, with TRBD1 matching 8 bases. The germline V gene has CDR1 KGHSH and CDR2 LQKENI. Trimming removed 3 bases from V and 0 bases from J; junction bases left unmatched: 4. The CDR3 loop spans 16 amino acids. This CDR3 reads CASSPGQVYSGNTIYF. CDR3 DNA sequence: TGTGCCAGCTCACCGGGACAGGTTTACTCTGGAAACACCATATATTTT.

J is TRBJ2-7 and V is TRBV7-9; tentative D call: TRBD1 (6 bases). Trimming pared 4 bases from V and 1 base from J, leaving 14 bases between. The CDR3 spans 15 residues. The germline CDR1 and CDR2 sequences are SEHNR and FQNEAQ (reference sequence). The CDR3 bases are TGTGCCAGCAGCTCTACAGGGCACAATTCCTACGAGCAGTACTTC. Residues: CASSSTGHNSYEQYF.

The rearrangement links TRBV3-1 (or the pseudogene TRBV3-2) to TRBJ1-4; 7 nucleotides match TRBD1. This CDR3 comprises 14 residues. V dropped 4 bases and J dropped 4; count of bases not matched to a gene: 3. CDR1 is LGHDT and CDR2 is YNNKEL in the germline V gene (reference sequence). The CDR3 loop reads CASSLTGRNEKLFF. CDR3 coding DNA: TGTGCCAGCAGCCTGACAGGGCGTAATGAAAAACTGTTTTTT.

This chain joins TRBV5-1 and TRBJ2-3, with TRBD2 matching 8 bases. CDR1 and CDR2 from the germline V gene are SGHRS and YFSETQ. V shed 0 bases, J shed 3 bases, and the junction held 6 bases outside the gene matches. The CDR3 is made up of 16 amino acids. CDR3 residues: CASSLGVAGMTDTQYF. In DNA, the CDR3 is TGCGCCAGCAGCTTGGGTGTAGCGGGGATGACAGATACGCAGTATTTT.

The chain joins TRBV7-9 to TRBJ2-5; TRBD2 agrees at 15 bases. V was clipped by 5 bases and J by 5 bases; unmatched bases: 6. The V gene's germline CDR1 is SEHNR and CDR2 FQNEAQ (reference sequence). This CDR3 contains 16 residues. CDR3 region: CASSLGLAGGGETQYF. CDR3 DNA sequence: TGTGCCAGCAGCCTCGGACTAGCGGGAGGGGGGGAGACCCAGTACTTC. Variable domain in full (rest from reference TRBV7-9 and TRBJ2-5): DTGVSQNPRHKITKRGQNVTFRCDPISEHNRLYWYRQTLGQGPEFLTYFQNEAQLEKSRLLSDRFSAERPKGSFSTLEIQRTEQGDSAMYLCASSLGLAGGGETQYFGPGTRLLVL.

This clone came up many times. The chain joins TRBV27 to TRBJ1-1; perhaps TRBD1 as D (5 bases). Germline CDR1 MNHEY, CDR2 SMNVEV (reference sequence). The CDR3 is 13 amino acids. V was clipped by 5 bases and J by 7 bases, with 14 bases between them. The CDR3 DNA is TGTGCCAGCAGTATAGACAGTCCCGATGAAGCTTTCTTT. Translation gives CASSIDSPDEAFF.

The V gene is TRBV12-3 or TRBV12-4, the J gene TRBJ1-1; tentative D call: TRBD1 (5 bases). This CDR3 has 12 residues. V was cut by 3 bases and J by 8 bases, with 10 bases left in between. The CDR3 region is CASSLTEGEAFF. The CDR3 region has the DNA TGTGCCAGCAGTTTGACGGAGGGGGAAGCTTTCTTT.

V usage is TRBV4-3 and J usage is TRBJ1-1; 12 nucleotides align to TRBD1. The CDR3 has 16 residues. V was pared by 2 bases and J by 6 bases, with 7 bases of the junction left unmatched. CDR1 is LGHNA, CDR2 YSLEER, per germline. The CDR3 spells CASSQIPGQGASEAFF. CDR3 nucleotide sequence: TGCGCCAGCAGCCAAATACCGGGACAGGGGGCCTCTGAAGCTTTCTTT.

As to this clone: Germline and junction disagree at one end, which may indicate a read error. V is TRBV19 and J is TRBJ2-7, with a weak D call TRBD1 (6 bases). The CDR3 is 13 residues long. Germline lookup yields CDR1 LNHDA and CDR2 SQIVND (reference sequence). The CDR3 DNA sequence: TGTGCCAGTAGTACCCGAACAGGGAAAGGGCCAATCTTC. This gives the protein CASSTRTGKGPIF.